This T cell receptor (beta chain) originates from a study of blood T cell repertoires in COVID-19. Germline loops: CDR1 MGHDK, CDR2 SYGVNS. This CDR3 spans 12 amino acids. V lost 8 bases, J lost 3 bases, and 3 bases stayed unmatched. In the original analysis: Reference gene primer amplification yielded estimated nucleated cell counts. The table came from immunoSEQ multiplex PCR; TCRdb's copy has only in-frame clones and leaves some out. For V, J and clone size, that table is used; D and trimming come from the DNA. The sample gives approximately 89,000 clones, around 75% of which show up once; less than 25% is in the top ten.

The source of this sequence is a man between 65 and 85 years old with acute or convalescent COVID-19. The sequenced sample consisted of peripheral blood. The chain is built from TRBV25-1 and TRBJ2-7; 8 nucleotides agree with TRBD1. The CDR3 loop is CASRDRLYEQYF. The CDR3 coding sequence is TGTGCCAGCCGGGACAGGCTCTACGAGCAGTACTTC.